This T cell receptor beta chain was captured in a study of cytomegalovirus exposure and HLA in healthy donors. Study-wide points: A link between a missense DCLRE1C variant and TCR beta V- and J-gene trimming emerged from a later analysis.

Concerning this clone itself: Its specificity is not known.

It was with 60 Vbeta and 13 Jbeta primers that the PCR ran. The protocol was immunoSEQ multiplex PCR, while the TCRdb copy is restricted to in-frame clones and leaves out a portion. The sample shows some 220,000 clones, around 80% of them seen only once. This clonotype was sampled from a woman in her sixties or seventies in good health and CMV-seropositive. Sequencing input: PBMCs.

CDR3 residues: CASSPERQPQHF. CDR3 sequence (DNA): TGTGCCAGCAGCCCGGAGCGACAGCCCCAGCATTTT. The chain combines TRBV2 with TRBJ1-5; no firm D call. CDR1 SNHLY and CDR2 FYNNEI come from the germline V gene. Trimming cost V 6 bases and J 7 bases, with 10 bases left between them. The CDR3 totals 12 residues.